The source of this TCR beta chain is a study of blood T cell repertoires in COVID-19. In the study overall: T cells, B-cell-depleted T cells, or PBMCs provided the cDNA or gDNA that served as material.

Deletions cut 8 bases from V and 3 bases from J, with 13 bases between. The CDR3 contains 14 residues. The germline V gene encodes CDR1 LNHDA and CDR2 SQIVND (reference sequence). In the original workflow: Estimation of nucleated cell counts relied on the amplification of reference gene primers. Method: immunoSEQ multiplex PCR; TCRdb's copy keeps in-frame clones and lacks some. From that table come the V and J calls and clone size; the DNA was used to work out D and trimming. The repertoire holds 26,000 or so clones, approximately 92% seen once, with 2.5% to 3% in the top ten. The clonotype originates from a human donor in a cohort sampled during active COVID-19. The sequenced material came from peripheral blood. V usage is TRBV19 and J usage is TRBJ1-4; D gene uncertain. The CDR3 region has the DNA TGTGCCAGTCTCTCGAGCCTACCTAATGAAAAACTGTTTTTT. It encodes CASLSSLPNEKLFF.